This T cell receptor (beta chain) was obtained from a study of T cell repertoires in cytomegalovirus infection. Study details: Indications of both CMV infection and matching HLA type were provided by public TCR beta signatures.

TCRdb processed the reads anew with MiXCR; each CDR3 protein has one entry. The sample contains around 450,000 distinct CDR3 sequences, approximately 32% of which appear only once. V was shortened by 3 bases and J by 3 bases, with 15 bases between the two germline ends. The CDR3 loop spans 15 amino acids. Germline V gene lookup returns CDR1 LNHDA and CDR2 SQIVND (reference sequence). In its sample, this clonotype was seen a few times. Antigen specificity is unknown. Whole-study results and caveats: Identification of carriers of CMV plus the relevant HLA was performed using cumulative public TCR beta family frequency. Clonotypes of TCR beta that were HLA-C-restricted and CMV-specific dominated the ex vivo response.

The receptor's source is a human donor in good health (CMV status not recorded). Some clones in this sample may be carry-over from other donors' samples. The source material was PBMCs. The chain combines TRBV19 with TRBJ2-7, with a weak D call TRBD2 (6 bases). The CDR3 loop is CASSISPGGFYEQYF. For the CDR3, the DNA is TGTGCCAGTAGTATCTCCCCAGGAGGGTTCTACGAGCAGTACTTC.